Presented here are 3 T cell receptor beta chains from one specimen sequenced in a study of human T cells and chemical hapten exposure. TCRdb reprocessed the RACE reads via MiXCR and lists one record per CDR3 protein. This sample has 50,000 or so distinct CDR3 sequences, with about 10% found just once. Time point described: patch test 1, 2 weeks after DPC sensitization. The treatment here: therapeutic diphenylcyclopropenone sensitization with weekly scalp DPC. Specimen: whole blood, collected in connection with sensitization to the hapten diphenylcyclopropenone (DPC). All receptors come from a woman between 50 and 59 years old with alopecia areata. Some clones in this sample may be carry-over from other donors' samples.

This clonotype was counted between two and nine times. The chain carries TRBV20-1 and TRBJ1-5, with TRBD1 matching 9 bases. Germline V lookup: CDR1 DFQATT, CDR2 SNEGSKA (reference sequence). The J segment lost 5 bases and the V segment lost 3 bases, leaving 5 bases of the junction unmatched. This CDR3 has 14 residues. CDR3 coding DNA: TGCAGTGCTAGGTCATGGACAGGGGATCAGCCCCAGCATTTT. It encodes CSARSWTGDQPQHF.

V gene TRBV28 combines with J gene TRBJ2-7; 10 nucleotides agree with TRBD2. The CDR3 has 14 amino acids. Looked up from germline, CDR1 is MDHEN and CDR2 is SYDVKM. The trim removed 11 bases at V and 5 bases at J, leaving 12 bases unmatched. CDR3 protein: CAERGPSGSNEQYF. CDR3 sequence (DNA): TGTGCCGAACGAGGCCCTAGCGGGAGCAACGAGCAGTACTTC.

There are many counts of this clonotype. V is TRBV29-1 and J is TRBJ2-1, with TRBD1 matching over 9 bases. The CDR3 covers 13 residues. The V and J ends lost 6 bases and 2 bases, in that order; junction bases with no gene match: 2. Germline V gene sequence: CDR1 SQVTM, CDR2 ANQGSEA. The CDR3: CSVRTGAYNEQFF. The CDR3 region has the DNA TGCAGCGTCCGGACAGGGGCCTACAATGAGCAGTTCTTC.